This T cell receptor (beta chain) was captured in a study of cytomegalovirus exposure and HLA in healthy donors. Looking at the study overall: Within the Caucasian-associated ancestry cluster were 81% of the approximately 390 genotyped donors. Findings and limits, study-wide: Later work showed greater clonal expansion in HLA-associated TCR beta chains than in equally common others.

The PCR contained 60 Vbeta and 13 Jbeta primers. The table came from immunoSEQ multiplex PCR; TCRdb's copy has only in-frame clones and leaves some out. This table has 160,000 or so clones, less than 80% appearing once. Germline V gives CDR1 SGDLS, CDR2 YYNGEE. CDR3 length equals 15 residues. V lost 3 bases and J 1 base, leaving 13 bases between the germline ends. This clone was recorded once. Its antigen remains unknown. The J gene is TRBJ2-5, the V gene TRBV9, with a weak D call TRBD1 (6 bases). Sequencing was carried out using PBMCs. The sequence was obtained from a middle-aged man in good health and CMV-seronegative. The CDR3 is CASSGRTAIQETQYF. CDR3 in DNA: TGTGCCAGCAGCGGAAGGACAGCAATCCAAGAGACCCAGTACTTC.